The 21 T cell receptor beta chains below all came from one sample that was sequenced in a study of blood T cell repertoires in COVID-19. Using immunoSEQ multiplex PCR, the repertoire was profiled, and TCRdb retains in-frame clones only, with some absent. The profile shows 350,000 to 400,000 clones, more than 75% of them singletons. Material for sequencing was PBMCs or T cells enriched from blood (not recorded which). All receptors derive from a woman aged 25 to 39 who had recovered from COVID-19.

The chain uses TRBV9 and TRBJ1-6; unclear D gene. The germline V gene encodes CDR1 SGDLS and CDR2 YYNGEE. V lost 4 bases, J lost 8 bases, and 13 bases lay in between. The CDR3 has 14 amino acids. CDR3 protein: CASSPSRVDSPLHF. The CDR3 DNA follows: TGTGCCAGCAGCCCCAGCCGGGTCGATTCACCCCTCCACTTT.

V is TRBV28 and J is TRBJ2-7, with 8 bases fitting TRBD1. The CDR3 has 15 amino acids. The V segment lost 8 bases and the J segment 6 bases; nucleotides outside the gene matches: 15. The V gene's germline CDR1 is MDHEN and CDR2 SYDVKM. CDR3 coding DNA: TGTGCCAGCTCCCTCGGGGACAGGAGTCAGCTCGAGCAGTACTTC. The encoded protein is CASSLGDRSQLEQYF.

The rearrangement joins TRBV10-3 to TRBJ1-5, with D tentatively TRBD1 (6 bases). The CDR3 covers 14 residues. V was cut by 3 bases and J by 5 bases, with 11 bases left in between. Per germline, CDR1 ENHRY and CDR2 SYGVKD. CDR3 DNA sequence: TGTGCCATCAGTGAACAGGGATCGGATCAGCCCCAGCATTTT. Translating it yields CAISEQGSDQPQHF.

J is TRBJ2-5 and V is TRBV5-8; 12 bases fit TRBD2. CDR3 length: 16 amino acids. V gave up 4 bases and J gave up 3 bases; unmatched junction bases: 7. The germline V gene encodes CDR1 SGHTS and CDR2 YDEGEE. Written as DNA, the CDR3 is TGTGCCAGCAGCGGCGGGACTAGCGGGCCAGAAGAGACCCAGTACTTC. Its protein product is CASSGGTSGPEETQYF.

This chain joins TRBV27 and TRBJ1-2; D may be TRBD1 (6 bases). The CDR3 is 14 residues long. Looked up from germline, CDR1 is MNHEY and CDR2 is SMNVEV (reference sequence). With 5 bases removed from V and 4 bases from J, the gap between germline ends came to 14 bases. CDR3 bases: TGTGCCAGCAGTCCCTGGGGGGGCAGCTATGGCTACACCTTC. This translates into CASSPWGGSYGYTF.

In its sample, this clone was seen once. V and J are TRBV2 and TRBJ2-7; D may be TRBD2 (5 bases). The CDR3 has 13 amino acids. CDR1 SNHLY and CDR2 FYNNEI come from the germline V gene. The V and J ends lost 6 bases and 6 bases respectively, with 15 bases between them. The DNA for the CDR3 is TGTGCCAGCAGCGTTAGACAACTAGTCGAGCAGTACTTC. It specifies CASSVRQLVEQYF. The variable domain in full, with the rest retrieved from reference TRBV2 and TRBJ2-7, is EPEVTQTPSHQVTQMGQEVILRCVPISNHLYFYWYRQILGQKVEFLVSFYNNEISEKSEIFDDQFSVERPDGSNFTLKIRSTKLEDSAMYFCASSVRQLVEQYFGPGTRLTVT.

This CDR3 is CASSKEGPGNEQFF. The CDR3 nucleotides read TGTGCCAGCAGCAAAGAAGGTCCAGGGAATGAGCAGTTCTTC. The genes are TRBV21-1 and TRBJ2-1; the table's D gene call, TRBD1, was not cross checked with the DNA. TRBV21-1 is deemed a pseudogene. CDR3 size: 14 residues.

The chain combines TRBV4-1 with TRBJ2-3; D gene unclear. In germline, CDR1 is MGHRA, CDR2 YSYEKL. The V end lost 7 bases, the J end lost 6 bases, and 26 bases lay between the germline ends. This CDR3 contains 17 residues. As DNA, the CDR3 is TGCGCCAGCACCGCAAATCGCCCAAGCGCCCATATGGATACGCAGTATTTT. As protein: CASTANRPSAHMDTQYF.

V gene TRBV5-1 combines with J gene TRBJ1-4; D might be TRBD1 (6 bases). This CDR3 is built from 15 residues. V gave up 6 bases and J gave up 8 bases, with 20 bases separating them. Germline values: CDR1 SGHRS, CDR2 YFSETQ. CDR3 residues: CASNGGTSLGEKLFF. The CDR3 region has the DNA TGCGCCAGCAACGGGGGGACATCCCTCGGGGAAAAACTGTTTTTT.

This clone appeared a few times. The CDR3 spells CASSLPPGLGYEQYF. The DNA of the CDR3 is TGTGCCAGCAGCTTACCCCCGGGTCTAGGCTACGAGCAGTACTTC. The rearrangement links TRBV11-2 to TRBJ2-7; no firm D call. The V and J ends lost 2 bases and 3 bases respectively, with 14 bases between them. Germline values: CDR1 SGHAT, CDR2 FQNNGV. The CDR3 sequence is 15 residues long.

This chain uses TRBV18 with TRBJ2-7, with 8 bases lining up with TRBD2. Germline assignment: CDR1 KGHSH and CDR2 LQKENI. J gave up 3 bases and V 1 base, and 5 bases lay outside the gene matches. This CDR3 contains 15 residues. Written as DNA, the CDR3 is TGTGCCAGCTCACCACAGGGACTAGTAAACTACGAGCAGTACTTC. Protein: CASSPQGLVNYEQYF.

This sequence joins TRBV9 and TRBJ2-2; D possibly corresponds to TRBD1 (6 bases). Germline CDR1 and CDR2: SGDLS and YYNGEE. This CDR3 is built from 13 residues. Trimming left V 3 bases short and J 6 bases short, with 9 bases between. CDR3 protein: CASSAQGSGELFF. The CDR3, as DNA: TGTGCCAGCAGCGCCCAGGGGTCCGGGGAGCTGTTTTTT. The variable domain in full, with the rest retrieved from reference TRBV9 and TRBJ2-2, is DSGVTQTPKHLITATGQRVTLRCSPRSGDLSVYWYQQSLDQGLQFLIQYYNGEERAKGNILERFSAQQFPDLHSELNLSSLELGDSALYFCASSAQGSGELFFGEGSRLTVL.

Worth noting for this clone: Other DNA sequences from this sample encode an identical CDR3 as well. The rearrangement joins TRBV5-1 to TRBJ1-3; weak D call: TRBD1 (6 bases). Germline values: CDR1 SGHRS, CDR2 YFSETQ. The CDR3 length is 14 residues. V was shortened by 2 bases and J by 0 bases, with 6 bases between the two germline ends. In DNA, the CDR3 is TGCGCCAGCAGCTTACAGGGCTCTGGAAACACCATATATTTT. Its protein is CASSLQGSGNTIYF. The full variable domain, rest sourced from reference TRBV5-1 and TRBJ1-3, is KAGVTQTPRYLIKTRGQQVTLSCSPISGHRSVSWYQQTPGQGLQFLFEYFSETQRNKGNFPGRFSGRQFSNSRSEMNVSTLELGDSALYLCASSLQGSGNTIYFGEGSWLTVV.

The chain employs TRBV19 and TRBJ2-1; D may be TRBD1 (6 bases). V was pared by 3 bases and J by 7 bases, with 16 bases between. Germline V gene data show CDR1 as LNHDA and CDR2 as SQIVND (reference sequence). This CDR3 contains 15 residues. The CDR3 DNA follows: TGTGCCAGTAGTATCGGCAGGGGAAGTGTGAATGAGCAGTTCTTC. As protein: CASSIGRGSVNEQFF.

This chain uses TRBV4-2 with TRBJ2-3; a possible D gene is TRBD1 (5 bases). Germline loops: CDR1 LGHNA, CDR2 YNFKEQ. This CDR3 comprises 15 residues. V lost 3 bases, J lost 4 bases, and 14 bases lay in between. CDR3 in amino acids: CASSHDPRRADTQYF. In nucleotides, the CDR3 is TGTGCCAGCAGCCATGACCCCCGCAGGGCAGATACGCAGTATTTT.

The genes are TRBV19 and TRBJ2-2; TRBD2 might be the D (6 bases). Trimming left V 11 bases short and J 6 bases short, with 13 bases between. Germline lookup yields CDR1 LNHDA and CDR2 SQIVND (reference sequence). The CDR3 length is 12 residues. The CDR3, as DNA: TGTGCCTTAAGAGGAGGGTCCGGGGAGCTGTTTTTT. Amino acids: CALRGGSGELFF.

In DNA form, the CDR3 reads TGTGCCATCAGCGCGGACAGGACGAGCAATCAGCCCCAGCATTTT. Translating gives CAISADRTSNQPQHF. V usage is TRBV10-3 and J usage is TRBJ1-5; the match to TRBD1 covers 7 bases. The CDR3 spans 15 residues. Germline V gene sequence: CDR1 ENHRY, CDR2 SYGVKD. Losses at the gene ends were 6 bases for V and 1 base for J; bases not matched to a gene: 6.

The V call is TRBV9, the J call TRBJ1-5; 9 positions agree with TRBD1. The CDR3 has 14 residues. Germline lookup yields CDR1 SGDLS and CDR2 YYNGEE. Trimming cost V 0 bases and J 5 bases; bases outside gene matches: 0. The CDR3, as DNA: TGTGCCAGCAGCGTAGGGACAGGGGATCAGCCCCAGCATTTT. Translation: CASSVGTGDQPQHF.

The chain carries TRBV12-3 or TRBV12-4 and TRBJ1-2; 7 nucleotides line up with TRBD1. Trimming removed 5 bases from V and 8 bases from J; junction bases left unmatched: 5. This CDR3 contains 12 residues. CDR3 sequence (DNA): TGTGCCAGCAGTCCACAGGGGAGGGGCTACACCTTC. Amino acid sequence: CASSPQGRGYTF.

CDR3 nucleotides: TGTGCCAGCAGTAAGCGAAATCAGCCCCAGCATTTT. This translates into CASSKRNQPQHF. The chain couples TRBV2 to TRBJ1-5; D unclear. The CDR3 is 12 residues long. Trimming shortened V by 5 bases and J by 4 bases, and 6 bases separated the two germline ends. Germline V gene lookup returns CDR1 SNHLY and CDR2 FYNNEI.

V gene TRBV3-1 (or the pseudogene TRBV3-2) combines with J gene TRBJ1-3; the match to TRBD1 covers 7 bases. The germline gives CDR1 LGHDT, CDR2 YNNKEL (reference sequence). V was clipped by 4 bases and J by 0 bases; unmatched bases: 9. The CDR3 is made up of 17 amino acids. The CDR3 reads CASSRWTGYDSGNTIYF. The CDR3, as DNA: TGTGCCAGCAGCCGTTGGACAGGATACGACTCTGGAAACACCATATATTTT.